The 23 T cell receptor beta chains given below trace back to one sample, sequenced in a study of blood T cells in healthy people across ages. Primers used in a second PCR of roughly 7 to 12 cycles were a sample-barcoded 5' primer and a J-beta primer mix. TCRdb fed the 5' RACE reads into MiXCR, producing one record per CDR3 protein. The sample lists about 830,000 distinct CDR3 sequences, roughly 60% occurring once. Sequenced input: blood. The receptor source for this set is a man between 25 and 39 years old in good health.

This rearrangement joins TRBV6-5 to TRBJ2-7; TRBD1 matches at 10 bases. Germline V gene lookup returns CDR1 MNHEY and CDR2 SVGAGI. J was trimmed by 3 bases and V by 2 bases; bases with no gene match: 4. This CDR3 region has 15 residues. Written as DNA, the CDR3 is TGTGCCAGCAGTTACGGGGGACAGGGGTACTACGAGCAGTACTTC. Translating gives CASSYGGQGYYEQYF.

This chain uses TRBV12-3 or TRBV12-4 with TRBJ2-7; D might be TRBD2 (6 bases). The CDR3 runs 14 residues. The ends were cut back, 1 base at V and 5 bases at J, with 12 bases in the middle. The CDR3 DNA follows: TGTGCCAGCAGTTTAGATGGCGGGGAGGACGAGCAGTACTTC. Protein sequence: CASSLDGGEDEQYF.

In its sample, this clonotype was seen a few times. V gene TRBV29-1 combines with J gene TRBJ2-7; D gene unclear. The CDR3 runs 12 residues. V lost 4 bases, J lost 2 bases, and 9 bases lay in between. Germline CDR1 is SQVTM and CDR2 is ANQGSEA. The CDR3 reads CSVGLSTYEQYF. As DNA, the CDR3 is TGCAGCGTTGGGTTATCAACCTACGAGCAGTACTTC.

The rearrangement uses TRBV20-1 and TRBJ2-7; D is perhaps TRBD1 (6 bases). Trimming left V 6 bases short and J 2 bases short, with 14 bases between. This CDR3 has 13 amino acids. Germline assignment: CDR1 DFQATT and CDR2 SNEGSKA (reference sequence). The CDR3 nucleotides read TGCAGTGCCGCCCCGGACAGTCCCTACGAGCAGTACTTC. Translating it yields CSAAPDSPYEQYF.

This clonotype was counted between two and nine times. The chain is built from TRBV6-6 and TRBJ2-5, with 7 bases aligning to TRBD2. The CDR3 runs 16 residues. Germline V lookup: CDR1 MNHNY, CDR2 SVGAGI (reference sequence). The junction had 10 bases not matched to a gene; V was cut back by 5 bases and J by 1 base. The CDR3 nucleotides read TGTGCCAGCAGTCGCCGAGGCGGGGGATTCCAAGAGACCCAGTACTTC. Translation: CASSRRGGGFQETQYF.

The CDR3 DNA sequence: TGTGCCAGCACCCTCCACGGTATGACTGAAGCTTTCTTT. It codes for CASTLHGMTEAFF. This chain joins TRBV3-1 and TRBJ1-1; D uncertain. V was shortened by 7 bases and J by 5 bases, with 14 bases between the two germline ends. The V gene's germline CDR1 is LGHDT and CDR2 YNNKEL (reference sequence). The CDR3 sequence is 13 residues long.

This clonotype was found a few times. The J gene is TRBJ2-1, the V gene TRBV7-2; TRBD2 might be the D (6 bases). V was clipped by 5 bases and J by 4 bases, with 18 bases between them. The length of the CDR3 is 16 residues. The V gene's germline CDR1 is SGHTA and CDR2 FQGNSA. CDR3 sequence: CASSEYGTRDYNEQFF. In DNA, the CDR3 is TGTGCCAGCAGCGAATACGGGACTCGAGATTACAATGAGCAGTTCTTC. The full variable domain, its missing parts supplied by reference TRBV7-2 and TRBJ2-1, is GAGVSQSPSNKVTEKGKDVELRCDPISGHTALYWYRQSLGQGLEFLIYFQGNSAPDKSGLPSDRFSAERTGGSVSTLTIQRTQQEDSAVYLCASSEYGTRDYNEQFFGPGTRLTVL.

The chain carries TRBV19 and TRBJ2-1; perhaps TRBD2 as D (5 bases). The germline CDR1 and CDR2 sequences are LNHDA and SQIVND (reference sequence). Trimming shortened V by 0 bases and J by 3 bases, and 9 bases separated the two germline ends. The CDR3 is made up of 15 amino acids. CDR3 region: CASSIEAESYNEQFF. The CDR3 nucleotides read TGTGCCAGTAGTATAGAAGCGGAAAGCTACAATGAGCAGTTCTTC.

Only a few counts were recorded for this clonotype. The gene calls are TRBV25-1 and TRBJ1-4, with D possibly matching TRBD1 (5 bases). Germline V CDR1 and CDR2: MGHDK, SYGVNS. The CDR3 loop spans 16 amino acids. Trimming stripped 1 base from V and 11 bases from J, with 20 bases between. The DNA for the CDR3 is TGTGCCAGCAGTGAATGGTTCGGGACTCCCGAGGAGAAACTGTTTTTT. It translates to CASSEWFGTPEEKLFF. The variable domain in full, completed from reference TRBV25-1 and TRBJ1-4, reads EADIYQTPRYLVIGTGKKITLECSQTMGHDKMYWYQQDPGMELHLIHYSYGVNSTEKGDLSSESTVSRIRTEHFPLTLESARPSHTSQYLCASSEWFGTPEEKLFFGSGTQLSVL.

The chain couples TRBV29-1 to TRBJ1-1, with a weak D call TRBD1 (5 bases). This CDR3 has 12 residues. Trimming pared 4 bases from V and 6 bases from J, leaving 12 bases between. The germline CDR1 and CDR2 sequences are SQVTM and ANQGSEA. The CDR3: CSVAGSGAEAFF. The CDR3 DNA is TGCAGCGTTGCGGGTTCGGGGGCTGAAGCTTTCTTT.

This chain links TRBV27 with TRBJ1-6; D gene uncertain. Germline V lookup: CDR1 MNHEY, CDR2 SMNVEV (reference sequence). Between the trimmed V and J ends, which lost 6 bases and 3 bases, there was a span of 18 bases. This CDR3 is built from 17 residues. The CDR3 DNA reads TGTGCCAGCAGCCCTCGAAGGCCCGCCGACTATAATTCACCCCTCCACTTT. Translating gives CASSPRRPADYNSPLHF.

The V and J genes are TRBV6-6 and TRBJ1-2; D gene ambiguous. V gave up 4 bases and J gave up 6 bases, with 15 bases separating them. The germline V gene encodes CDR1 MNHNY and CDR2 SVGAGI (reference sequence). This CDR3 region has 14 residues. The DNA for the CDR3 is TGTGCCAGCAGTTCGAGCGGGTTGTATGATGGCTACACCTTC. Translating gives CASSSSGLYDGYTF.

The V gene is TRBV9, the J gene TRBJ2-1; 7 nucleotides align to TRBD2. After removal of 3 bases from V and 8 bases from J, the junction contained 8 bases not matched to a gene. Germline assignment: CDR1 SGDLS and CDR2 YYNGEE. The CDR3 totals 14 residues. The CDR3 DNA reads TGTGCCAGCAGCGGCGACGGGAGCGGGGATGAGCAGTTCTTC. This codes for CASSGDGSGDEQFF.

This chain joins TRBV7-8 and TRBJ2-3, with 14 bases that match TRBD2. CDR1 is SGHVS, CDR2 FQNEAQ, per germline. CDR3 length: 16 amino acids. Losses at the gene ends were 5 bases for V and 6 bases for J; bases not matched to a gene: 7. The CDR3 loop is CASSPGLAGVPDTQYF. The CDR3 coding sequence is TGTGCCAGCAGCCCGGGACTAGCGGGAGTACCGGATACGCAGTATTTT.

The J gene is TRBJ2-3, the V gene TRBV10-3, with 8 positions matching TRBD2. The CDR3 loop spans 15 amino acids. The V gene's germline CDR1 is ENHRY and CDR2 SYGVKD. V trimming: 8 bases; J trimming: 2 bases; junction bases outside the gene matches: 9. The DNA for the CDR3 is TGTGCCATCGACCCAACCGGGGGGGCCACAGATACGCAGTATTTT. It yields the protein CAIDPTGGATDTQYF.

V gene TRBV12-3 or TRBV12-4 combines with J gene TRBJ2-3; 8 bases match TRBD2. The V segment lost 6 bases and the J segment 0 bases; nucleotides outside the gene matches: 5. The CDR3 has 15 residues. CDR3 amino acids: CASRKLAASTDTQYF. In nucleotides, the CDR3 is TGTGCCAGCAGGAAACTAGCGGCTAGCACAGATACGCAGTATTTT.

A few counts support this clonotype. The V call is TRBV7-4, the J call TRBJ2-7; D is undetermined. Germline CDR1 and CDR2: SGHVT and SQSDAQ. V dropped 4 bases and J dropped 0 bases, with 25 bases sitting between them. This CDR3 has 19 amino acids. CDR3 coding DNA: TGTGCCAGCAGCTCCGTGGTTAGGGTTCTAGTGGGTCACTCCTACGAGCAGTACTTC. This encodes CASSSVVRVLVGHSYEQYF.

This clonotype was found a few times. The chain links TRBV12-3 or TRBV12-4 to TRBJ1-6, with D tentatively TRBD1 (5 bases). V shed 7 bases and J shed 5 bases, with 12 bases lying between them. This CDR3 has 14 amino acids. CDR3 loop: CASNGGWDNSPLHF. The CDR3 DNA reads TGTGCCAGCAATGGGGGGTGGGATAATTCACCCCTCCACTTT.

The CDR3 spells CASSLAQGQTGANVLTF. DNA for the CDR3: TGCGCCAGCAGCTTGGCCCAGGGACAAACTGGGGCCAACGTCCTGACTTTC. V gene TRBV5-1 combines with J gene TRBJ2-6, with D possibly being TRBD1 (6 bases). The CDR3 runs 17 residues. CDR1 and CDR2 (germline): SGHRS, YFSETQ. Trimming left V 0 bases short and J 2 bases short, with 12 bases between.

This clonotype has a handful of counts. In nucleotides, the CDR3 is TGCAGTGCTATCCGATCTGGGACGTTTGGCTACACCTTC. It encodes CSAIRSGTFGYTF. This sequence joins TRBV20-1 and TRBJ1-2; possibly TRBD1 for D (5 bases). Germline loops: CDR1 DFQATT, CDR2 SNEGSKA (reference sequence). Trimming stripped 4 bases from V and 7 bases from J, with 16 bases between. CDR3 length equals 13 residues.

This clonotype was detected only a few times. The chain uses TRBV29-1 and TRBJ2-1; tentatively, D is TRBD2 (6 bases). The CDR3 is 13 residues long. Germline V gene sequence: CDR1 SQVTM, CDR2 ANQGSEA. The V end was cut by 4 bases, the J end by 8 bases, with 15 bases between. CDR3 in DNA: TGCAGCGTTGGGGTCGGGGGTGGCTATGAGCAGTTCTTC. This codes for CSVGVGGGYEQFF.

This clonotype was counted only a few times. The chain recombines TRBV5-1 with TRBJ2-5; D not resolved. Germline CDR1 reads SGHRS; CDR2 reads YFSETQ. This CDR3 spans 15 amino acids. Trimming took off 0 bases at V and 5 bases at J, with 14 bases between the two ends. CDR3 sequence reads: CASSLDVVAGETQYF. CDR3 bases: TGCGCCAGCAGCTTGGATGTCGTAGCTGGGGAGACCCAGTACTTC.

This chain uses TRBV7-2 with TRBJ1-4; unclear D gene. Trimming pared 5 bases from V and 8 bases from J, leaving 15 bases between. Germline V lookup: CDR1 SGHTA, CDR2 FQGNSA. This CDR3 is built from 14 residues. CDR3 protein: CASSLPEGGEKLFF. CDR3 DNA: TGTGCCAGCAGCCTCCCAGAAGGAGGGGAAAAACTGTTTTTT.